This T cell receptor (beta chain) was documented in a study of blood T cell dynamics during melanoma immunotherapy. Whole-study context: First-line therapy was either pembrolizumab or nivolumab with ipilimumab for metastatic melanoma.

Some clones are missing from TCRdb's copy, which holds only in-frame ones; the method was immunoSEQ multiplex PCR. This sample has thousands of clones; approximately 90% occur once, and the top ten carry 2.3%. Time point described: week 3, after first cycle of checkpoint inhibitor. At 12 weeks after first infusion, RECIST 1.1 defined response for most patients. Patients had no prior systemic cancer treatment, immunosuppressants or other active cancers. Germline V CDR1 and CDR2: ENHRY, SYGVKD. This CDR3 spans 12 amino acids. Trimming took 5 bases from V and 6 from J, leaving 10 bases between them. This TCR derives from a human donor with melanoma. This chain uses TRBV10-3 with TRBJ1-2; a possible D gene is TRBD1 (6 bases). Source: blood, taken from a patient treated with checkpoint blockade. The CDR3, as DNA: TGTGCCATCAGTTTAGGGGGAGATGGCTACACCTTC. Its translation is CAISLGGDGYTF.